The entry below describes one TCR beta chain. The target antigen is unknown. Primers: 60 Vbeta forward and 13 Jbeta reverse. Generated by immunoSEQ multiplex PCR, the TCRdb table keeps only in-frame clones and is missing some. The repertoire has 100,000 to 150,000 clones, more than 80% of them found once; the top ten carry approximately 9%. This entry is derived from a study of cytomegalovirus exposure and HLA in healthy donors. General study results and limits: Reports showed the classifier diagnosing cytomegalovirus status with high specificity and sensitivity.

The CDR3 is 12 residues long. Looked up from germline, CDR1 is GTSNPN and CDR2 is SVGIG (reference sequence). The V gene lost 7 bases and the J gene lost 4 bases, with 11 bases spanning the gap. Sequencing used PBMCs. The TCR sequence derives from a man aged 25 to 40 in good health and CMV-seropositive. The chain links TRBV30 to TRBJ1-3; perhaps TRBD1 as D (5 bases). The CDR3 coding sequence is TGTGCCTCGACAGCGAACGGAAACACCATATATTTT. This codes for CASTANGNTIYF. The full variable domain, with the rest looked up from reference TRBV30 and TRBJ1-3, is SQTIHQWPATLVQPVGSPLSLECTVEGTSNPNLYWYRQAAGRGLQLLFYSVGIGQISSEVPQNLSASRPQDRQFILSSKKLLLSDSGFYLCASTANGNTIYFGEGSWLTVV.